Listed here are 2 T cell receptor beta chains from one sample, sequenced in a study of blood T cell repertoires in COVID-19. The data were produced by immunoSEQ multiplex PCR, yet TCRdb's version contains in-frame clones alone and is incomplete. The table has hundreds of thousands of clones, approximately 86% seen once. Sequencing was done on a sample of peripheral blood. These receptors came from a woman younger than 45 with COVID-19, enrolled during active disease.

The chain is built from TRBV29-1 and TRBJ2-6; TRBD2 matches 8 bases. The germline CDR1 and CDR2 sequences are SQVTM and ANQGSEA. The length of the CDR3 is 19 residues. Trimming removed 5 bases from V and 0 bases from J; junction bases left unmatched: 15. In nucleotides, the CDR3 is TGCAGCGTTTCCTCCTGGGGAGCGGGAGCTTCCTCTGGGGCCAACGTCCTGACTTTC. Its translation is CSVSSWGAGASSGANVLTF.

The chain is built from TRBV30 and TRBJ1-5; D is perhaps TRBD1 (5 bases). The CDR3 is made up of 15 amino acids. Germline V gives CDR1 GTSNPN, CDR2 SVGIG (reference sequence). The V and J ends lost 2 bases and 0 bases respectively, with 11 bases between them. The CDR3 DNA is TGTGCCTGGAGTCTCAGGGTCAATAGCAATCAGCCCCAGCATTTT. Its protein is CAWSLRVNSNQPQHF.